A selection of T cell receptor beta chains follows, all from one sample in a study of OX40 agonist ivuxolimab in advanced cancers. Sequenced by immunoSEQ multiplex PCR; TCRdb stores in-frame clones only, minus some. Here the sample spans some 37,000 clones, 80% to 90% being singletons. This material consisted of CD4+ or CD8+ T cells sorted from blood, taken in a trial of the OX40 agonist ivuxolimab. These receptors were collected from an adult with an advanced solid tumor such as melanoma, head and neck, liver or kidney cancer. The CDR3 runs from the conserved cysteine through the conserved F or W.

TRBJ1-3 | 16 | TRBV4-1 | CASSRLTGSSGNTIYF
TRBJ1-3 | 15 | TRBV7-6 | CASSLSAFSGNTIYF
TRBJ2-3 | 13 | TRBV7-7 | CASSGGTGSTQYF
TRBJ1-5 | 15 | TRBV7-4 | CASSEGTGITQPQHF
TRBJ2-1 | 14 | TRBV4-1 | CASSQVGLAGEQFF
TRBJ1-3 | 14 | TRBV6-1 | CASSLPDGGNTIYF
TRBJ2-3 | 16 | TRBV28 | CASSLYGKVPRDTQYF
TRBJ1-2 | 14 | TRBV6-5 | CASSKDEGVYGYTF
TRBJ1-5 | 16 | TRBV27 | CASSPGQGGLDEPQHF
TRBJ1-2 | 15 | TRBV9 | CASSVVETGESGYTF
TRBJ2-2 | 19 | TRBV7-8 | CASSLIVLGGAGETGELFF
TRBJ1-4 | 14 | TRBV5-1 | CASSPTGVYEKLFF
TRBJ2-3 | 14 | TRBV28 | CASRDTASTDTQYF
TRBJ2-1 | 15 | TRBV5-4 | CASSPSGGVYNEQFF
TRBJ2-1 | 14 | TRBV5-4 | CASSLAGLNNEQFF
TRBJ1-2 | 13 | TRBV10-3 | CAISETQGDGYTF
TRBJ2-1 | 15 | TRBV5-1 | CASRSLAGGKNEQFF
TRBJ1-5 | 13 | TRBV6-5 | CASSYRRGQPQHF
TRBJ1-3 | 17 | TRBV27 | CASSPTTGPGIGNTIYF
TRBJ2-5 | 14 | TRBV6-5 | CASSRTSGQETQYF
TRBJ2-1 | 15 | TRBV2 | CASRRLAGTNNEQFF
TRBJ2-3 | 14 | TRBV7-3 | CASSRDSSTDTQYF
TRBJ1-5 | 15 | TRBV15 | CATSRDWQSNQPQHF
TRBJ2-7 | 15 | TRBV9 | CASSVDQTPYEEQYF
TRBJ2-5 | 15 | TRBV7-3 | CASSLAGSPQETQYF
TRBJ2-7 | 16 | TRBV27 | CASSLSGVWGAREQYF
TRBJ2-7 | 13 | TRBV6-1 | CASSVGYNYEQYF
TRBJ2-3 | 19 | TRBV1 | CTSSQVASGGGDGTDTQYF
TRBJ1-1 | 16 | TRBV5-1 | CASSLERQGGSTEAFF
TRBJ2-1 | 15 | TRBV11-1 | CASSPRGGLFNEQFF
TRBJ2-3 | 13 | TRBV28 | CASSRTGVDTQYF
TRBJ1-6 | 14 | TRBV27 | CASSLLGRNSPLHF
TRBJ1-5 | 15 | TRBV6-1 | CASSGLSDGNQPQHF
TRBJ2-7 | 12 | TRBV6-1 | CASRPGMYEQYF
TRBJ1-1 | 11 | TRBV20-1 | CSATMNTEAFF
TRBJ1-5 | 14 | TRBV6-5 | CASSVMGGNQPQHF
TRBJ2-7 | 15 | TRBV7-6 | CASSVTGGDRYEQYF
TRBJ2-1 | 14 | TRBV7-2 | CASSLVGGLVEQFF
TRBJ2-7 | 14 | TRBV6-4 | CASRLAGDAYEQYF